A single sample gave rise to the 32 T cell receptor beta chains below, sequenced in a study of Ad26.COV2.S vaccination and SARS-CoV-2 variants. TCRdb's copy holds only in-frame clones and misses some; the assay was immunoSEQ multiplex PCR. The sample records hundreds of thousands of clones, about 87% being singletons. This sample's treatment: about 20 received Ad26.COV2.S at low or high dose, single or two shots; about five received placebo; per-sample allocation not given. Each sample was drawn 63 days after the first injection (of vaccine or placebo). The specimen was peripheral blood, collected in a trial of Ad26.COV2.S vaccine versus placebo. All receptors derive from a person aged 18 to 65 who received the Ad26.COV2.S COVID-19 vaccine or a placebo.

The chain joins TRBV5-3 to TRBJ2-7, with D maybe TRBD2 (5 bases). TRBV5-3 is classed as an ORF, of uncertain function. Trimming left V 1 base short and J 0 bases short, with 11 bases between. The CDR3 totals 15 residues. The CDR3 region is CARSLRGTSSYEQYF. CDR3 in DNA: TGTGCCAGAAGCTTGCGGGGAACGAGCTCCTACGAGCAGTACTTC.

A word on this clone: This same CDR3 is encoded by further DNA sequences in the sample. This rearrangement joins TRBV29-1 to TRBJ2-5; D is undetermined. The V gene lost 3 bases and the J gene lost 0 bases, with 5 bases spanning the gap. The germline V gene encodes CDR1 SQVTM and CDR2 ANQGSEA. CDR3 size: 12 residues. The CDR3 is CSVDRDQETQYF. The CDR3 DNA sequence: TGCAGCGTTGATCGGGACCAAGAGACCCAGTACTTC.

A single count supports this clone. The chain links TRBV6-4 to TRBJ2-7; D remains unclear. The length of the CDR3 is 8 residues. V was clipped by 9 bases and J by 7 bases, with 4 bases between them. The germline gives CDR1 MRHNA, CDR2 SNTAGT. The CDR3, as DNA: TGTGCCAGAAGAGAGCAGTACTTC. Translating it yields CARREQYF.

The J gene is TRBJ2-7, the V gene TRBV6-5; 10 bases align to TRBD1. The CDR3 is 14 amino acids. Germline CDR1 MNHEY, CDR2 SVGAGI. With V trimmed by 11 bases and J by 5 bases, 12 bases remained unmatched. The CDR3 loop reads CASIPWDRGDEQYF. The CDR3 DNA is TGTGCCTCTATCCCTTGGGACAGGGGAGACGAGCAGTACTTC.

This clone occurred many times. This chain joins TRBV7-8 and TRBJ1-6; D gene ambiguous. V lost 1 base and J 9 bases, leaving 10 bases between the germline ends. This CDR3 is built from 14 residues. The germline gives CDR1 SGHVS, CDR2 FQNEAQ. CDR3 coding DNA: TGTGCCAGCAGCTTAGGATCAGATGCTTCACCCCTCCACTTT. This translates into CASSLGSDASPLHF.

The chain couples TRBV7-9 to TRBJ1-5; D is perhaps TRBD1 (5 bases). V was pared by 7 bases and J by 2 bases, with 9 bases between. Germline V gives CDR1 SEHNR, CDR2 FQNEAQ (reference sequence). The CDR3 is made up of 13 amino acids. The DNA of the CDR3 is TGTGCCAGCAACGACAGAGGCAATCAGCCCCAGCATTTT. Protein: CASNDRGNQPQHF.

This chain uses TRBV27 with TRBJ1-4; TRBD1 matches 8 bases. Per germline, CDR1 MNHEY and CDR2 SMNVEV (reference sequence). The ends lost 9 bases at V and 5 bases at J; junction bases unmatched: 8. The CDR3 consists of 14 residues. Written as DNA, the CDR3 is TGTGCCAGGACAGGGGTAGGAGAAAATGAAAAACTGTTTTTT. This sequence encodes CARTGVGENEKLFF.

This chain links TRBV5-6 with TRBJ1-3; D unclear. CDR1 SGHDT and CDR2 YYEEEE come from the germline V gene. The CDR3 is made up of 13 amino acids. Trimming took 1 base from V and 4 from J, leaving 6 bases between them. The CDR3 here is CASSLNMGNTIYF. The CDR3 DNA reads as TGTGCCAGCAGCTTGAACATGGGAAACACCATATATTTT.

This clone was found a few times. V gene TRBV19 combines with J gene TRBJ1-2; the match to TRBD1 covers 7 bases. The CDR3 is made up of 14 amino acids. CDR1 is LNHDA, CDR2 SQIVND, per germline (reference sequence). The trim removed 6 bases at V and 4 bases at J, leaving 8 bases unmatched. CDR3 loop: CASSLTGDLYGYTF. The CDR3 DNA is TGTGCCAGTAGCCTAACAGGGGATCTCTATGGCTACACCTTC.

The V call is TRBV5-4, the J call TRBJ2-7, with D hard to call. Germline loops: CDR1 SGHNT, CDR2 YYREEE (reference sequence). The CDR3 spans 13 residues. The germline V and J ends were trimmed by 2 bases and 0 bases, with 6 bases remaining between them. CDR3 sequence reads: CASSFRSSYEQYF. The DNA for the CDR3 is TGTGCCAGCAGCTTTAGAAGCTCCTACGAGCAGTACTTC.

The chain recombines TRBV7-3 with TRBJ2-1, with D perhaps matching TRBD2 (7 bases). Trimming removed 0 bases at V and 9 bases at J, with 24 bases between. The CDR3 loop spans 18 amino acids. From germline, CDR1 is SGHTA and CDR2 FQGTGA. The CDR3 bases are TGTGCCAGCAGCTTAACTGGAGTGCGGGCCCAGGGGAGGGGTGAGCAGTTCTTC. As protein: CASSLTGVRAQGRGEQFF.

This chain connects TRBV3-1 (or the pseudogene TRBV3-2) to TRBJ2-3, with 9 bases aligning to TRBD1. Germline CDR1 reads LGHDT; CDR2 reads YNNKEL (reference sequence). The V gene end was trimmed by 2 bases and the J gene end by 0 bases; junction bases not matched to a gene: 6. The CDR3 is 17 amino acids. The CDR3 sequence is CASSQYTGGRSTDTQYF. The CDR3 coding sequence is TGTGCCAGCAGCCAATATACAGGGGGCAGGAGCACAGATACGCAGTATTTT.

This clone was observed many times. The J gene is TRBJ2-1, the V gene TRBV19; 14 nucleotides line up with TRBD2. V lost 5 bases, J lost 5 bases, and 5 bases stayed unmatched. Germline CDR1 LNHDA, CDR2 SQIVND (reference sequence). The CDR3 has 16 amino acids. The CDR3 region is CASSLTGLAGDNEQFF. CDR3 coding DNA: TGTGCCAGTAGTCTCACGGGACTAGCGGGAGACAATGAGCAGTTCTTC.

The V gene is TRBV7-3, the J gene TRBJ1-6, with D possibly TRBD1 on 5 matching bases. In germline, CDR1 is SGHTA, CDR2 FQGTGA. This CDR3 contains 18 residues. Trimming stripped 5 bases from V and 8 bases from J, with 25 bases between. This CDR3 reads CASSPRPGPGRRDSPLHF. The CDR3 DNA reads TGTGCCAGCAGCCCGAGGCCGGGGCCCGGGAGGAGGGATTCACCCCTCCACTTT.

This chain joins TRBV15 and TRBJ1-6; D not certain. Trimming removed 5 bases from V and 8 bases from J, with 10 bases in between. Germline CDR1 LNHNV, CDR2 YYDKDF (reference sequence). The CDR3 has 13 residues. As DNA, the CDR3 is TGTGCCACCAGCGCCGGAAGAGATTCACCCCTCCACTTT. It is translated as CATSAGRDSPLHF.

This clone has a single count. The CDR3 nucleotides read TGTGCCAGCAGGTTACTGCACAGGGATAACTATGGCTACACCTTC. This sequence encodes CASRLLHRDNYGYTF. The chain carries TRBV6-5 and TRBJ1-2, with D possibly TRBD1 on 6 matching bases. CDR1 MNHEY and CDR2 SVGAGI come from the germline V gene. The CDR3 is 15 amino acids. The germline V and J ends were trimmed by 6 bases and 1 base, with 15 bases remaining between them.

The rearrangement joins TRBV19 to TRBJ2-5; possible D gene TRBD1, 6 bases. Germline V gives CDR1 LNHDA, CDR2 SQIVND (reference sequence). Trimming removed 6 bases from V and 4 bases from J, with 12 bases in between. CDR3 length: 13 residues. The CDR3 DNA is TGTGCCAGTAGAGTACAGGGTTTAGAGACCCAGTACTTC. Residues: CASRVQGLETQYF.

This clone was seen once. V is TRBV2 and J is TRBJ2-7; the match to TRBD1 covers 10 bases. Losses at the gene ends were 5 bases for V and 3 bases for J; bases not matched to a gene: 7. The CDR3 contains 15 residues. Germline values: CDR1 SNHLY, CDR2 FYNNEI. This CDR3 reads CASSLLGTGDYEQYF. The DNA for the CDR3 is TGTGCCAGCAGTTTACTCGGGACAGGGGACTACGAGCAGTACTTC.

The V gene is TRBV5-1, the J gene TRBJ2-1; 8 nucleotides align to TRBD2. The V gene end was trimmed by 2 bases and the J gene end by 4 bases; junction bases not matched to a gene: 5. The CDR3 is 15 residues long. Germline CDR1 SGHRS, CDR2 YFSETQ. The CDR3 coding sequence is TGCGCCAGCAGCTTCAGGCGGGAGGCTTACAATGAGCAGTTCTTC. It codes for CASSFRREAYNEQFF.

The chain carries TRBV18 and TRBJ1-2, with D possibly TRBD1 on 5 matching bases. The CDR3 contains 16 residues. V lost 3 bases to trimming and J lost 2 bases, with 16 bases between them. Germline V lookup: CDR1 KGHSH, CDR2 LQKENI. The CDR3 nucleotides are TGTGCCAGCTCACCCGGGGGAGAAAAACTAAACTATGGCTACACCTTC. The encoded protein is CASSPGGEKLNYGYTF. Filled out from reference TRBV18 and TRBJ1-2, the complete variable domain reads NAGVMQNPRHLVRRRGQEARLRCSPMKGHSHVYWYRQLPEEGLKFMVYLQKENIIDESGMPKERFSAEFPKEGPSILRIQQVVRGDSAAYFCASSPGGEKLNYGYTFGSGTRLTVV.

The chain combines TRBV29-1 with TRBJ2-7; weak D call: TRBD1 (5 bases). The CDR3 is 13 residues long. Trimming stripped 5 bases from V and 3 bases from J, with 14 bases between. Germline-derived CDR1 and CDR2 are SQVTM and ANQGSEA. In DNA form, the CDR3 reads TGCAGCGTTACAGGCCCTACTCTCTACGAGCAGTACTTC. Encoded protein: CSVTGPTLYEQYF.

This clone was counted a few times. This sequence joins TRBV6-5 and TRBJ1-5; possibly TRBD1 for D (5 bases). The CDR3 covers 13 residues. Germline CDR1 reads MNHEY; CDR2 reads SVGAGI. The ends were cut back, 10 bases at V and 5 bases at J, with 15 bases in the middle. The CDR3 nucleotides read TGTGCCACGGTAAGGGGTAACGATCAGCCCCAGCATTTT. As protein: CATVRGNDQPQHF.

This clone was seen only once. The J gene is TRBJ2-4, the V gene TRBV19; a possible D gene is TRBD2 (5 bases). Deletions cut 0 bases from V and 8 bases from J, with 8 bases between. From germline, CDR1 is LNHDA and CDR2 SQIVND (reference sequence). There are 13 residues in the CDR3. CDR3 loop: CASSIDPGDIQYF. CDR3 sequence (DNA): TGTGCCAGTAGTATAGATCCCGGGGACATTCAGTACTTC.

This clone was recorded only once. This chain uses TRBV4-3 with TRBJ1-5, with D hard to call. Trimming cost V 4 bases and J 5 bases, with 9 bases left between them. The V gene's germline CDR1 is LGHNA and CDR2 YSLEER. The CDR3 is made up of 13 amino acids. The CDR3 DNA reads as TGCGCCAGCAGCCTTTCGAGCGATCAGCCCCAGCATTTT. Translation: CASSLSSDQPQHF.

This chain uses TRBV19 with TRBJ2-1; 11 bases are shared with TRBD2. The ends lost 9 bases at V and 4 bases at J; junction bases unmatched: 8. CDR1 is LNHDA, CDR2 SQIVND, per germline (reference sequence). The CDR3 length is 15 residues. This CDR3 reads CASHTSGRQYNEQFF. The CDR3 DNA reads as TGTGCCAGCCACACTAGCGGGAGACAGTACAATGAGCAGTTCTTC.

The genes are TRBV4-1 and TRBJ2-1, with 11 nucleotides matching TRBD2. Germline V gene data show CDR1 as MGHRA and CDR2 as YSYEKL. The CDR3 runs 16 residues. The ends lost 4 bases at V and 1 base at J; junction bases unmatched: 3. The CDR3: CASSPASGGSYNEQFF. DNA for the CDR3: TGCGCCAGCAGCCCTGCTAGCGGGGGGTCCTACAATGAGCAGTTCTTC.

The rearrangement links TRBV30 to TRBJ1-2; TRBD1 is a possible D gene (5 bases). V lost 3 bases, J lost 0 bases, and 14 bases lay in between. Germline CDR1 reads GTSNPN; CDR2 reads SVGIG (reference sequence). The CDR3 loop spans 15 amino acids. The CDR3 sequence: CAWSRGAYANYGYTF. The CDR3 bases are TGTGCCTGGAGCAGAGGGGCCTATGCTAACTATGGCTACACCTTC.

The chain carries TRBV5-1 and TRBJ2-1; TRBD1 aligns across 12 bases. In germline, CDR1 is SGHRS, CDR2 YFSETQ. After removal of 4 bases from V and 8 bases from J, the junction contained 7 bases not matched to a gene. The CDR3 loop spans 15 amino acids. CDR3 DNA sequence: TGCGCCAGCAGCCCGGGACAGGGGGCGAGCCATGAGCAGTTCTTC. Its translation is CASSPGQGASHEQFF.

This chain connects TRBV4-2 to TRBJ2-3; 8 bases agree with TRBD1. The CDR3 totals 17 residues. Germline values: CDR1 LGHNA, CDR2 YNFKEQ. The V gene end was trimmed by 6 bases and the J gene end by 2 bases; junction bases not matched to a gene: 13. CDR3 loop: CASSPPSPGGTTDTQYF. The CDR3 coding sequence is TGTGCCAGCAGTCCGCCCTCCCCAGGGGGCACCACAGATACGCAGTATTTT.

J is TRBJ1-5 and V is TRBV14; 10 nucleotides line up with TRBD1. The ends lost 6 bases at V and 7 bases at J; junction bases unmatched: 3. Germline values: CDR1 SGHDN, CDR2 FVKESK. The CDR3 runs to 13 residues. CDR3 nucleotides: TGTGCCAGCAGTCGGGACAGGGGCCAGCCCCAGCATTTT. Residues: CASSRDRGQPQHF.

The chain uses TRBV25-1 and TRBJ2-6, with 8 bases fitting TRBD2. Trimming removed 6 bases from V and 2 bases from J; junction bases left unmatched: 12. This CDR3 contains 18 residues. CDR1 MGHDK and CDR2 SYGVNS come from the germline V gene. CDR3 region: CASSNGGGPGPGANVLTF. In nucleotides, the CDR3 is TGTGCCAGCAGCAACGGGGGGGGTCCAGGGCCTGGGGCCAACGTCCTGACTTTC. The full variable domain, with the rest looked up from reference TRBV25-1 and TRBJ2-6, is EADIYQTPRYLVIGTGKKITLECSQTMGHDKMYWYQQDPGMELHLIHYSYGVNSTEKGDLSSESTVSRIRTEHFPLTLESARPSHTSQYLCASSNGGGPGPGANVLTFGAGSRLTVL.

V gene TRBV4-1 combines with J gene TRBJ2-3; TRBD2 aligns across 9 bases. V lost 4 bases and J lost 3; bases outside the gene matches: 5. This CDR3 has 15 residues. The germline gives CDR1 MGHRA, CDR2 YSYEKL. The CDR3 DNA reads TGCGCCAGCAGCCTTAGCGGGAGAGGAACAGATACGCAGTATTTT. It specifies CASSLSGRGTDTQYF.